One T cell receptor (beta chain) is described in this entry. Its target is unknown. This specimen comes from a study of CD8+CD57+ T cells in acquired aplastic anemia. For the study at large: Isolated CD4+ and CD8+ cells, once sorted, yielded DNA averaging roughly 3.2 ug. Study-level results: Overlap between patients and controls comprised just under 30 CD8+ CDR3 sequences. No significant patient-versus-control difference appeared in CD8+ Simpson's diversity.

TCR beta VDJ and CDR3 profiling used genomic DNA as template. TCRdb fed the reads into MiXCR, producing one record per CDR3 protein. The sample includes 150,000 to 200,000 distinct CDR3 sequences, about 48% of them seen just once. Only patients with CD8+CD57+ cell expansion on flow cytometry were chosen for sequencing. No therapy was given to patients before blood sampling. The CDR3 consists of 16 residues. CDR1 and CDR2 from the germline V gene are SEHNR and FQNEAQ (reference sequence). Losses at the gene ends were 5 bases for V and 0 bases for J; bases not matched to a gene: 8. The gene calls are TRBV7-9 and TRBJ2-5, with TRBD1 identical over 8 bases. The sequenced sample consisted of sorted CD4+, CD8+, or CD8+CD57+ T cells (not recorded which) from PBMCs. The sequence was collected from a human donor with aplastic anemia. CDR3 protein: CASSQRAGGNQETQYF. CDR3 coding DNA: TGTGCCAGCAGCCAGCGGGCAGGGGGCAACCAAGAGACCCAGTACTTC.